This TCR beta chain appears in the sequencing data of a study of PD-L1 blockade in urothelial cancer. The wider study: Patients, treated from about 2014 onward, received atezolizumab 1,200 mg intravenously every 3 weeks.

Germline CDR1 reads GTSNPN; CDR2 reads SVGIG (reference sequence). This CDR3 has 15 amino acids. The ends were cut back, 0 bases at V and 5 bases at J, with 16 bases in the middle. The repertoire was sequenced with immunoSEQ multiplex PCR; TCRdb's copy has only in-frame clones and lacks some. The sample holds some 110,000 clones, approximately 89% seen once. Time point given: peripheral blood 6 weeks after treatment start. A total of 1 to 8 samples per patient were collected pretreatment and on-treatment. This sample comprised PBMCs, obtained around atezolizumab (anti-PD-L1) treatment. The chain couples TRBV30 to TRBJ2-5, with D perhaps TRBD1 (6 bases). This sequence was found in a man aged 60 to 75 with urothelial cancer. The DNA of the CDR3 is TGTGCCTGGAGTGTAGGGGCAGGGGTCTGGGAGACCCAGTACTTC. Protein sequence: CAWSVGAGVWETQYF.